The T cell receptor beta chain described here comes from a study of CD8 T cells in ankylosing spondylitis. Study outcomes and limitations: A TCR beta motif made of 7 to 9 highly homologous variants seemed typical of ankylosing spondylitis blood. The study looked at matched synovial fluid samples from ankylosing spondylitis patients. Disease-linked clones were reported to be significantly enriched there.

The authors made TCR beta libraries by quantitative 5'-RACE with molecular barcodes. TCRdb fed the 5' RACE reads into MiXCR, producing one record per CDR3 protein. Among 500,000 or so distinct CDR3 sequences listed, roughly 5.3% were seen once. This clonotype was counted at least ten times. Its target is unknown. CDR1 is LNHNV, CDR2 YYDKDF, per germline (reference sequence). The length of the CDR3 is 16 residues. V gave up 0 bases and J gave up 4 bases, with 12 bases separating them. J is TRBJ2-2 and V is TRBV15; D remains unclear. The sequence derives from a male donor with ankylosing spondylitis. The sample comprised blood, either unsorted or a sorted T cell fraction (not recorded which). The CDR3 region is CATSRDGAQSTGELFF. CDR3 DNA: TGTGCCACCAGCAGAGATGGAGCACAGTCCACCGGGGAGCTGTTTTTT.